This T cell receptor beta chain is from a study of breast tumors, draining lymph nodes, adjacent tissues. General study findings and limits: Luminal-like breast cancer showed significantly higher tumor–nontumor repertoire similarity than basal-like.

From germline, CDR1 is SNHLY and CDR2 FYNNEI. The CDR3 covers 14 residues. Trimming pared 7 bases from V and 2 bases from J, leaving 13 bases between. Samples came from axillary lymph nodes draining the breast cancer. At least ten counts were recorded for this clonotype. Its matching antigen is unknown. TCRdb reprocessed the multiplex PCR reads with MiXCR, giving one entry per CDR3 protein. The repertoire holds about 170,000 distinct CDR3 sequences, with 30% to 35% as singletons. The chain links TRBV2 to TRBJ2-3, with D perhaps matching TRBD2 (5 bases). The TCR originated in a female donor with breast cancer. Some clones in this sample may be carry-over from other donors' samples. The specimen sequenced was axillary lymph node tissue. The CDR3 is CASIPGLHTDTQYF. In nucleotides, the CDR3 is TGTGCCAGCATTCCAGGACTCCACACAGATACGCAGTATTTT.